What follows is one T cell receptor (beta chain) and its context. Its specificity is not known. This entry belongs to a study of vaccination effects on CD4 cells after COVID-19. Before sequencing took place, the ViraFEST assay used viral peptide pools to expand antigen-specific CD4+ T cells. After less than 11 days in culture, the CD4+ T cells were isolated. None of these healthy vaccinees had been infected with SARS-CoV-2 before vaccination. A half-medium replacement with IL-2 medium was carried out on days 3 and 7. J lost 5 bases, V lost 2 bases, and 3 bases had no gene match. CDR3 size: 14 residues. Germline values: CDR1 MNHEY, CDR2 SVGAGI. Study-level findings and limits: Only a single clone (1 of 255 vaccine-induced clones in healthy vaccinees) cross-reacted with common cold coronaviruses.

Measured with immunoSEQ multiplex PCR; TCRdb has only the in-frame clones, and not every one. The sample shows tens of thousands of clones, roughly four fifths of them seen only once. The sequence derives from a human donor who received a COVID-19 vaccine. The chain couples TRBV6-5 to TRBJ1-5; TRBD1 aligns across 7 bases. This specimen consisted of CD4+ T cells from PBMCs cultured with SARS-CoV-2 spike peptides, obtained before COVID-19 vaccination. The CDR3 reads CASSYDRVDQPQHF. CDR3 DNA sequence: TGTGCCAGCAGTTACGACAGGGTGGATCAGCCCCAGCATTTT.